The T cell receptor (beta chain) described here comes from a study of blood T cell repertoires in COVID-19. Study information: The samples span acute and convalescent COVID-19 from the United States, Italy and Spain. PBMCs, B-cell-depleted T cells, or T cells were the source of the cDNA or gDNA that made up the material.

Seattle patients were enrolled while actively infected and followed longitudinally. The germline CDR1 and CDR2 sequences are MNHEY and SVGAGI. Trimming removed 6 bases at V and 6 bases at J, with 17 bases between. The CDR3 has 14 amino acids. Original data processing: Amplification of reference gene primers provided the estimated nucleated cell counts. Here immunoSEQ multiplex PCR was the method, and the copy in TCRdb shows in-frame clones only, minus some. V and J calls and clone size are given by that table; D and trimming were obtained from the DNA. The sample consists of roughly 260,000 clones, about 90% of them appearing once.

The source of this sequence is a person in their late teens or twenties with COVID-19, enrolled during active disease. The specimen sequenced was peripheral blood. The gene calls are TRBV6-5 and TRBJ2-5, with a weak D call TRBD1 (6 bases). CDR3 nucleotides: TGTGCCAGCAGCCTGGACAGCAGCAAAAAGACCCAGTACTTC. Its protein product is CASSLDSSKKTQYF.